Listed below are T cell receptor beta chains from one sample, sequenced in a study of T cell clones after liver transplantation. Repertoires were generated with immunoSEQ multiplex PCR, while TCRdb's copy carries only in-frame clones and drops some. The table has around 9,100 clones, 60% to 80% seen once. The sequencing used CD8+ T cells from blood, collected before liver transplant. The source is a human donor who received a liver transplant. Each CDR3 is given with its conserved first and last residue. A D gene is named only where the DNA matches it firmly. Clone size, where shown, is once, few, many, or a class for clones that have expanded.

size,V,D,J,CDR3,DNA
-,TRBV7-9,-,TRBJ2-7,CASSLAGSNEQYF,TGTGCCAGCAGCTTAGCGGGCAGTAACGAGCAGTACTTC
-,TRBV27,TRBD1,TRBJ2-2,CASSYGTGTGELFF,TGTGCCAGCAGTTATGGGACAGGGACCGGGGAGCTGTTTTTT
-,TRBV19,-,TRBJ1-6,CASTIPNSPLHF,TGTGCCAGTACGATCCCTAATTCACCCCTCCACTTT
few,TRBV7-2,-,TRBJ2-7,CASSLITLRHEQYF,TGTGCCAGCAGCTTGATAACACTGCGCCACGAGCAGTACTTC
-,TRBV6-1,-,TRBJ2-7,CASSVRGSGAYEQYF,TGTGCCAGCAGTGTAAGGGGGTCTGGAGCCTACGAGCAGTACTTC
-,TRBV25-1,TRBD2,TRBJ2-5,CASSEYGTSKETQYF,TGTGCCAGCAGTGAATACGGGACTAGCAAAGAGACCCAGTACTTC
-,TRBV2,-,TRBJ2-3,CATSPRGKPGTDTQYF,TGTGCCACCTCTCCTCGGGGGAAACCCGGAACAGATACGCAGTATTTT
-,TRBV28,-,TRBJ2-7,CATHRDGAYEQYF,TGTGCCACTCACCGGGACGGTGCCTACGAGCAGTACTTC
-,TRBV7-9,TRBD2,TRBJ2-5,CASSPAVVGGEQETQYF,TGTGCCAGCAGCCCAGCGGTGGTGGGGGGGGAGCAAGAGACCCAGTACTTC
-,TRBV7-3,TRBD1,TRBJ2-2,CASSQTGGVGELFF,TGTGCCAGCAGCCAGACAGGGGGTGTCGGGGAGCTGTTTTTT
-,TRBV7-9,-,TRBJ2-7,CASSSGSNEQYF,TGTGCCAGCAGCTCAGGGTCAAACGAGCAGTACTTC
-,TRBV6-1,-,TRBJ1-5,CASSEWGRVSNQPQHF,TGTGCCAGCAGTGAATGGGGCAGGGTGAGTAATCAGCCCCAGCATTTT
-,TRBV28,-,TRBJ2-1,CASSVGGSNEQFF,TGTGCCAGCAGCGTAGGGGGGTCCAATGAGCAGTTCTTC
-,TRBV2,TRBD1,TRBJ1-4,CASSGDRDTTNEKLFF,TGTGCCAGCAGTGGAGACAGGGACACAACTAATGAAAAACTGTTTTTT
-,TRBV7-3,TRBD2,TRBJ2-2,CASSVSGRAAGELFF,TGTGCCAGCAGCGTTAGCGGGAGGGCCGCCGGGGAGCTGTTTTTT
-,TRBV6-5,-,TRBJ1-6,CASSTGSPLHF,TGTGCCAGCTCCACCGGTTCACCCCTCCACTTT
-,TRBV14,TRBD2,TRBJ2-2,CASSQGQTLAGGSGELFF,TGTGCCAGCAGCCAAGGACAAACCCTAGCGGGAGGAAGCGGGGAGCTGTTTTTT
-,TRBV6-5,-,TRBJ1-1,CASRGQGSDTEAFF,TGTGCCAGCCGCGGGCAGGGATCGGACACTGAAGCTTTCTTT
-,TRBV7-2,TRBD1,TRBJ1-4,CASSLQRGTVREKLFF,TGTGCCAGCAGCCTACAACGGGGGACAGTTCGTGAAAAACTGTTTTTT
few,TRBV27,-,TRBJ2-3,CASRSLRDPGTDTQYF,TGTGCCAGCAGAAGTTTGAGGGATCCGGGCACAGATACGCAGTATTTT
-,TRBV5-1,-,TRBJ2-7,CASSSPGTYDEQYF,TGCGCCAGCAGCTCCCCCGGGACATACGACGAGCAGTACTTC
-,TRBV5-5,TRBD2,TRBJ2-7,CASSVAGATYEQYF,TGTGCCAGCAGCGTAGCGGGGGCGACCTACGAGCAGTACTTC
-,TRBV9,-,TRBJ1-1,CASSPRDNTEAFF,TGTGCCAGCAGCCCCCGGGACAACACTGAAGCTTTCTTT
-,TRBV14,TRBD2,TRBJ2-1,CASSQDLLAGASYNEQFF,TGTGCCAGCAGCCAAGACCTCCTAGCGGGGGCCTCCTACAATGAGCAGTTCTTC
-,TRBV11-3,-,TRBJ2-7,CASSLRNSLHEQYF,TGTGCCAGCAGCTTGCGTAATAGCCTACACGAGCAGTACTTC
-,TRBV7-9,TRBD2,TRBJ2-3,CASTRGPAGVDTQYF,TGTGCCAGCACCCGAGGTCCAGCGGGAGTGGATACGCAGTATTTT
-,TRBV9,TRBD1,TRBJ2-5,CASSLGQGGTGETQYF,TGTGCCAGCAGCTTAGGACAGGGAGGCACCGGGGAGACCCAGTACTTC
-,TRBV27,TRBD2,TRBJ2-5,CASSLTRGEETQYF,TGTGCCAGCAGTTTAACGCGGGGGGAAGAGACCCAGTACTTC
-,TRBV11-2,TRBD1,TRBJ1-5,CASSLGQGENQPQHF,TGTGCCAGCAGCCTAGGACAGGGGGAAAATCAGCCCCAGCATTTT
-,TRBV27,TRBD1,TRBJ2-7,CASRQGIYDEQYF,TGTGCCAGCCGACAGGGGATCTATGACGAGCAGTACTTC
-,TRBV6-4,TRBD2,TRBJ2-1,CASTSVAGEGNEQFF,TGTGCCAGCACTTCTGTAGCGGGAGAGGGCAATGAGCAGTTCTTC
-,TRBV29-1,-,TRBJ2-5,CSVTITGRARTQYF,TGCAGCGTCACGATCACCGGCAGGGCAAGGACCCAGTACTTC
few,TRBV27,-,TRBJ1-2,CASRSGTPWGYTF,TGTGCCAGCAGATCCGGGACCCCCTGGGGCTACACCTTC
once,TRBV23-1,-,TRBJ2-7,CASRPGNLQSYEQYF,TGCGCCAGCAGACCCGGGAACCTCCAATCCTACGAGCAGTACTTC
-,TRBV6-6,-,TRBJ2-3,CASSYNREDTQYF,TGTGCCAGCAGTTACAACAGGGAAGATACGCAGTATTTT
-,TRBV7-9,-,TRBJ2-7,CASSPRVSYEQYF,TGTGCCAGCAGCCCTAGAGTCTCCTACGAGCAGTACTTC
-,TRBV13,-,TRBJ1-4,CASSLLVGGLGSTNEKLFF,TGTGCCAGCAGCTTACTTGTGGGTGGTTTGGGATCAACTAATGAAAAACTGTTTTTT
-,TRBV9,TRBD1,TRBJ1-1,CASSKSGQGLGNTEAFF,TGTGCCAGCAGCAAGAGTGGACAGGGTTTGGGGAACACTGAAGCTTTCTTT
-,TRBV18,-,TRBJ2-1,CASSPPGGSYNEQFF,TGTGCCAGCTCACCACCAGGCGGCAGCTACAATGAGCAGTTCTTC
-,TRBV9,TRBD1,TRBJ2-2,CASSTLRDRGRSFTGELFF,TGTGCCAGCAGCACCCTGAGAGACAGGGGGCGATCGTTCACCGGGGAGCTGTTTTTT
large,TRBV28,-,TRBJ1-1,CASSLTDRNTEAFF,TGTGCCAGCAGTTTGACCGACAGGAACACTGAAGCTTTCTTT
-,TRBV9,TRBD2,TRBJ2-1,CASSDTSAGYNEQFF,TGTGCCAGCAGCGACACTAGCGCAGGCTACAATGAGCAGTTCTTC
-,TRBV2,TRBD2,TRBJ2-7,CASTKLAGGPYEQYF,TGTGCCAGCACCAAGCTAGCGGGAGGGCCCTACGAGCAGTACTTC
-,TRBV28,-,TRBJ2-5,CASSPGGPWETQYF,TGTGCCAGCAGTCCCGGTGGGCCTTGGGAGACCCAGTACTTC
-,TRBV9,-,TRBJ2-3,CASSEGGGGWVDTQYF,TGTGCCAGCAGCGAGGGAGGAGGCGGGTGGGTAGATACGCAGTATTTT
-,TRBV27,TRBD1,TRBJ1-2,CASSLVGTGWKLYGYTF,TGTGCCAGCAGTTTAGTGGGGACAGGGTGGAAACTCTATGGCTACACCTTC
-,TRBV7-8,-,TRBJ2-2,CASSLLISGNTGELFF,TGTGCCAGCAGCTTATTGATTAGCGGGAACACCGGGGAGCTGTTTTTT
-,TRBV11-2,TRBD1,TRBJ1-1,CASSPQRTGGLTEAFF,TGTGCCAGCAGCCCCCAACGGACAGGGGGTCTCACTGAAGCTTTCTTT